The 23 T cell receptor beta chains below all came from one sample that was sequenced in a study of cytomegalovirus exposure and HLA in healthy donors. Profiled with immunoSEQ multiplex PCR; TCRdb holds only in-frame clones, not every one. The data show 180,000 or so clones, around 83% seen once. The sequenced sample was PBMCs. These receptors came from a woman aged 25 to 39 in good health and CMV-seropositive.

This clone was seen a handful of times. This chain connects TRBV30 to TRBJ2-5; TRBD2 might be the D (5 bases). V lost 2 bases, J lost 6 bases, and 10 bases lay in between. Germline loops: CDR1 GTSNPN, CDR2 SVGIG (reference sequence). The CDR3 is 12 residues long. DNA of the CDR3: TGTGCCTGGAGTCCGTACGGGAAGACCCAGTACTTC. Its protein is CAWSPYGKTQYF.

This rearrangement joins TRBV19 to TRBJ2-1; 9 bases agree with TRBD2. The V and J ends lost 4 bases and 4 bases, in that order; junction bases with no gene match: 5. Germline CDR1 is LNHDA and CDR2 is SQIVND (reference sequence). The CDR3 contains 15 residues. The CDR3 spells CASSTLAGPYNEQFF. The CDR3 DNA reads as TGTGCCAGTAGTACCCTAGCGGGGCCTTACAATGAGCAGTTCTTC.

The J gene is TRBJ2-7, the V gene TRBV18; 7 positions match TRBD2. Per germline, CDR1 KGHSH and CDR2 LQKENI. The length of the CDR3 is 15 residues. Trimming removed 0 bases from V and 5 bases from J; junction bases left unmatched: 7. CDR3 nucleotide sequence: TGTGCCAGCTCACCACCGGGCCGGGAGGCCCACGAGCAGTACTTC. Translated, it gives CASSPPGREAHEQYF. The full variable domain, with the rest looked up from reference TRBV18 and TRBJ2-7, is NAGVMQNPRHLVRRRGQEARLRCSPMKGHSHVYWYRQLPEEGLKFMVYLQKENIIDESGMPKERFSAEFPKEGPSILRIQQVVRGDSAAYFCASSPPGREAHEQYFGPGTRLTVT.

CDR3 sequence: CASSGPNNEQFF. In DNA, the CDR3 is TGTGCCAGCAGTGGCCCCAACAATGAGCAGTTCTTC. The chain couples TRBV28 to TRBJ2-1; D is uncertain. V was clipped by 5 bases and J by 5 bases, with 7 bases between them. This CDR3 region has 12 residues. Looked up from germline, CDR1 is MDHEN and CDR2 is SYDVKM.

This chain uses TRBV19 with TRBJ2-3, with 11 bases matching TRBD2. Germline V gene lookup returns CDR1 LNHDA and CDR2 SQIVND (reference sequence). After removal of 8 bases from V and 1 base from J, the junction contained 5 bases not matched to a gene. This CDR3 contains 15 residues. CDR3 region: CASGSGRAGTDTQYF. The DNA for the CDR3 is TGTGCCAGTGGTAGCGGGAGGGCCGGCACAGATACGCAGTATTTT. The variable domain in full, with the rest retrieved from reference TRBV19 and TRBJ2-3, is DGGITQSPKYLFRKEGQNVTLSCEQNLNHDAMYWYRQDPGQGLRLIYYSQIVNDFQKGDIAEGYSVSREKKESFPLTVTSAQKNPTAFYLCASGSGRAGTDTQYFGPGTRLTVL.

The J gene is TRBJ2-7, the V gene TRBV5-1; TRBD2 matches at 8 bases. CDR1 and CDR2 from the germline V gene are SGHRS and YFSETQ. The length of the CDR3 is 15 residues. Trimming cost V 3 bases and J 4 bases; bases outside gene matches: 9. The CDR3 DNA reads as TGCGCCAGCAGCTACGCAAGCGGGAGCGGGTACGAGCAGTACTTC. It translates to CASSYASGSGYEQYF.

The CDR3 reads CASSSGQSTYEQYF. The DNA for the CDR3 is TGTGCCAGCAGTAGTGGGCAGTCAACCTACGAGCAGTACTTC. The V call is TRBV28, the J call TRBJ2-7; D unclear. Germline V gene sequence: CDR1 MDHEN, CDR2 SYDVKM. V shed 5 bases and J shed 2 bases, with 13 bases lying between them. The CDR3 has 14 residues.

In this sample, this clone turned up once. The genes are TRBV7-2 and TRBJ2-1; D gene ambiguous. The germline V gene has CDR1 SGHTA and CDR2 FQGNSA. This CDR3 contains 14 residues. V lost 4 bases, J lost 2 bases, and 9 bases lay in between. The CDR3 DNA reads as TGTGCCAGCAGCTCTGTAACAACCTACAATGAGCAGTTCTTC. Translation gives CASSSVTTYNEQFF.

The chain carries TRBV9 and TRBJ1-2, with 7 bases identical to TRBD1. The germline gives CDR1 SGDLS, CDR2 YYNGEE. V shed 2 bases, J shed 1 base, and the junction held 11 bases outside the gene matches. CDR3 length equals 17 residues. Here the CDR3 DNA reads TGTGCCAGCAGCGTTTTATCCGGGGACAGCCGTAACTATGGCTACACCTTC. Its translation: CASSVLSGDSRNYGYTF. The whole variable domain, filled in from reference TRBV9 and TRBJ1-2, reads DSGVTQTPKHLITATGQRVTLRCSPRSGDLSVYWYQQSLDQGLQFLIQYYNGEERAKGNILERFSAQQFPDLHSELNLSSLELGDSALYFCASSVLSGDSRNYGYTFGSGTRLTVV.

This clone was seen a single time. DNA for the CDR3: TGTGCCACCAGCAGCGGGACTAGCGGTAATAGAGAGCAGTTCTTC. Its protein product is CATSSGTSGNREQFF. The chain employs TRBV15 and TRBJ2-1; TRBD2 agrees at 11 bases. J was trimmed by 10 bases and V by 3 bases; bases with no gene match: 8. This CDR3 comprises 15 residues. Germline CDR1 LNHNV, CDR2 YYDKDF (reference sequence).

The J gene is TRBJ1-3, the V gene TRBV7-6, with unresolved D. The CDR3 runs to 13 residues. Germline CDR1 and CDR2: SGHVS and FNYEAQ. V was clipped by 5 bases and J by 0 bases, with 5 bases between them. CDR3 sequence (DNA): TGTGCCAGCAGCCTATCCTCTGGAAACACCATATATTTT. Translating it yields CASSLSSGNTIYF.

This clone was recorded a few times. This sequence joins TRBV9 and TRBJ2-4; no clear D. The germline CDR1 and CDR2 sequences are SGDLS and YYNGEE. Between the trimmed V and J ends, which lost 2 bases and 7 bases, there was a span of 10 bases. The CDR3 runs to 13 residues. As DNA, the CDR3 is TGTGCCAGCAGCGTTCCCCCTCTGAACATTCAGTACTTC. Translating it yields CASSVPPLNIQYF.

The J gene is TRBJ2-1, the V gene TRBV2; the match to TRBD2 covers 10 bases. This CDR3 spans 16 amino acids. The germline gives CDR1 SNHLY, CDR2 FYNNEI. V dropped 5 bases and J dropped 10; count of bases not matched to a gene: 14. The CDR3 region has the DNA TGTGCCAGCAGTACTAGCACTAGCGGGAACGAGAAGGAGCAGTTCTTC. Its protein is CASSTSTSGNEKEQFF.

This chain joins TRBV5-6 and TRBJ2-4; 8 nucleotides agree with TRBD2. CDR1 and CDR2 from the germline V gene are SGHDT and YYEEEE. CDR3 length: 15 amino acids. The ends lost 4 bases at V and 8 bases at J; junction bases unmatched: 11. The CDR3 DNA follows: TGTGCCAGCAGCCACACCGGGACGGGGGGGGACATTCAGTACTTC. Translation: CASSHTGTGGDIQYF.

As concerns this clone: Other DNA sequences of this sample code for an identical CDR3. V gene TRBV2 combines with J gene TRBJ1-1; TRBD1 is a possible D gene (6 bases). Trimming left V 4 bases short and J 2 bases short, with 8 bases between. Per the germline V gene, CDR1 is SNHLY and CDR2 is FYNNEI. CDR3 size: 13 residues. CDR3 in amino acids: CASSADSNTEAFF. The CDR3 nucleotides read TGTGCCAGCAGTGCGGACAGTAACACTGAAGCTTTCTTT.

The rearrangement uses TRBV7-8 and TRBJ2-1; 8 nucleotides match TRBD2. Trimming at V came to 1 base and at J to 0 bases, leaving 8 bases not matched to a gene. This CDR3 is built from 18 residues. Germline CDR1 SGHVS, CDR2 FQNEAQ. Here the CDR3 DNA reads TGTGCCAGCAGCTTAGATAGCGGGGTCCTTGGCTCCTACAATGAGCAGTTCTTC. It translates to CASSLDSGVLGSYNEQFF. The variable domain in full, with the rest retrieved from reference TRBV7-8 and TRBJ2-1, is GAGVSQSPRYKVAKRGQDVALRCDPISGHVSLFWYQQALGQGPEFLTYFQNEAQLDKSGLPSDRFFAERPEGSVSTLKIQRTQQEDSAVYLCASSLDSGVLGSYNEQFFGPGTRLTVL.

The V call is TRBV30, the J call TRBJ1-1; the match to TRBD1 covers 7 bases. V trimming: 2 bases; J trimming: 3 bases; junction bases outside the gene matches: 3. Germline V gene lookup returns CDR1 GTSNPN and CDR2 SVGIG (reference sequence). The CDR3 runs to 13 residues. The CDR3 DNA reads TGTGCCTGGAGTACAGGGGTGTACACTGAAGCTTTCTTT. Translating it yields CAWSTGVYTEAFF.

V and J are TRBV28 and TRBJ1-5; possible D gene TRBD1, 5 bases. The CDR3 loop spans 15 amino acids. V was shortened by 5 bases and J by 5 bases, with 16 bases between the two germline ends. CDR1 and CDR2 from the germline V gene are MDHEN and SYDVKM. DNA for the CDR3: TGTGCCAGCAGTCCCGGGGGACGGAGTTATCAGCCCCAGCATTTT. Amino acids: CASSPGGRSYQPQHF.

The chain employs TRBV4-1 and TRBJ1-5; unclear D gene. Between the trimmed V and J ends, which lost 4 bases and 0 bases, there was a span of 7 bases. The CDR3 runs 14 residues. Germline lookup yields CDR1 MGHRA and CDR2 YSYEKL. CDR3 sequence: CASSLRDSNQPQHF. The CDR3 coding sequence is TGCGCCAGCAGCCTGAGAGATAGCAATCAGCCCCAGCATTTT.

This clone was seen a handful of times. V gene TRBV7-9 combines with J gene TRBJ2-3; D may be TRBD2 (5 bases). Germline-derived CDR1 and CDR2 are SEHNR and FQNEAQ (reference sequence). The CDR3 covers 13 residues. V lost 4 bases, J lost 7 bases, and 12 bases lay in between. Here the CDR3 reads CASSSPEVNTQYF. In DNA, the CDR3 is TGTGCCAGCAGCTCCCCGGAGGTCAATACGCAGTATTTT.

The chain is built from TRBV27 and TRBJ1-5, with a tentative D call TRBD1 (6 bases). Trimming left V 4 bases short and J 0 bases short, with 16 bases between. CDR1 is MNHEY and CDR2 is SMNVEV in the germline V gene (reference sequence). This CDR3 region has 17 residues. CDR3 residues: CASSSSTGFYSNQPQHF. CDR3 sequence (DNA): TGTGCCAGCAGTTCCAGCACAGGGTTCTATAGCAATCAGCCCCAGCATTTT.

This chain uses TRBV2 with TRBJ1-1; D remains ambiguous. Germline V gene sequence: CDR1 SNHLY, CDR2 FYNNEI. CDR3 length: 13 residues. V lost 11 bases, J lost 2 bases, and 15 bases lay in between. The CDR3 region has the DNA TGTGCCGGCCGGTGGCGGATTAACACTGAAGCTTTCTTT. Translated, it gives CAGRWRINTEAFF.

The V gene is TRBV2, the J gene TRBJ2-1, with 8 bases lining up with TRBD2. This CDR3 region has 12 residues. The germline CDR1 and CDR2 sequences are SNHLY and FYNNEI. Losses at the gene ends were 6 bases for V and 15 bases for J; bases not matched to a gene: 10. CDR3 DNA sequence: TGTGCCAGCAGCGGGCGGTTAGCGGGATGGTTCTTC. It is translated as CASSGRLAGWFF.